This TCR beta chain is drawn from a study of cytomegalovirus exposure and HLA in healthy donors. Overall study context: The 120 or so validation repertoires and the roughly 670 first-cohort repertoires shared a platform, a later analysis reported.

The assay was immunoSEQ multiplex PCR, and TCRdb's table has in-frame clones only and misses some. This table holds some 100,000 clones, about nine tenths found once. Study-wide results and caveats: Altogether, 150 to 200 TCR beta chains were recorded as cytomegalovirus-associated. Later, an analysis found that TCR clusters from the first cohort tended to co-occur in the 95 to 150 validation repertoires.

Remarks on this clone: Antigen specificity is unknown.

This CDR3 region has 16 residues. CDR1 MGHRA and CDR2 YSYEKL come from the germline V gene. The ends lost 1 base at V and 8 bases at J; junction bases unmatched: 8. The TCR sequence derives from a man younger than 30 in good health and CMV-seropositive. The sample was PBMCs. The J gene is TRBJ2-1, the V gene TRBV4-1; 10 bases are shared with TRBD1. CDR3 residues: CASSQVPGTGVYEQFF. The CDR3 DNA is TGCGCCAGCAGCCAAGTCCCCGGGACAGGGGTTTATGAGCAGTTCTTC.